Listed here are 3 T cell receptor beta chains from one sample, sequenced in a study of early T cells in non-severe SARS-CoV-2 infection. TCRdb re-analysed the 5' RACE reads in MiXCR, keeping a single row per CDR3 protein. This table has fewer than 80,000 distinct CDR3 sequences, 12% appearing once. The sequenced sample was whole blood. The receptors derive from an adult who was a healthcare worker with PCR-confirmed SARS-CoV-2 infection or an uninfected control (not recorded which).

There are many counts of this clonotype. V gene TRBV29-1 combines with J gene TRBJ2-5; 10 positions agree with TRBD1. The CDR3 runs to 12 residues. With V trimmed by 6 bases and J by 5 bases, 3 bases remained unmatched. The germline V gene has CDR1 SQVTM and CDR2 ANQGSEA. CDR3: CSVDRGRETQYF. CDR3 DNA sequence: TGCAGCGTAGACAGGGGGCGGGAGACCCAGTACTTC.

This clonotype was recorded many times. This chain uses TRBV18 with TRBJ2-1; 10 positions match TRBD2. V was clipped by 5 bases and J by 2 bases; unmatched bases: 3. The CDR3 length is 15 residues. Germline V gene data show CDR1 as KGHSH and CDR2 as LQKENI. In DNA form, the CDR3 reads TGTGCCAGCTCAGAAGCGGGAGGGCCCTACAATGAGCAGTTCTTC. It translates to CASSEAGGPYNEQFF.

The count of this clonotype is one. This sequence may be a read error, since a much larger clone differs from it by one base. The chain uses TRBV18 and TRBJ2-3; 7 nucleotides align to TRBD1. Germline loops: CDR1 KGHSH, CDR2 LQKENI. The CDR3 length is 14 residues. As DNA, the CDR3 is TGTGCCTGCTCACTTGCACAGGGGAGTGATACGCAGTATTTT. Translated: CACSLAQGSDTQYF.